This TCR beta chain appears in the sequencing data of a study of T-cell memory formation after mild COVID-19. On this clonotype: Its matching antigen is unknown.

Whole-study results and caveats: The appearance of some responding clones in pre-infection memory suggested that cross-reactive memory joined. Contracting CD4+ clones were located mainly in CM and EM, and CD8+ clones in EMRA.

The CDR3 contains 13 residues. Trimming stripped 4 bases from V and 1 base from J, with 7 bases between. One entry per CDR3 protein, called by TCRdb with MiXCR from the 5' RACE reads. The sample lists roughly 450,000 distinct CDR3 sequences; roughly 20% were seen once. The sample taken for sequencing was PBMCs or a T cell subset sorted from them (not recorded which). The sequence was obtained from an adult woman who had mild COVID-19 (a few samples of this study predate the infection). Cell type and time point are not known. The V call is TRBV12-3 or TRBV12-4, the J call TRBJ1-1; no definite D call. This chain's CDR3 is CASSYKGNTEAFF. The CDR3 DNA reads as TGTGCCAGCAGTTATAAGGGGAACACTGAAGCTTTCTTT.